This paragraph reports one TCR beta chain. No antigen is known for it. In germline, CDR1 is MNHNS, CDR2 SASEGT. V lost 2 bases, J lost 2 bases, and 13 bases lay in between. The CDR3 sequence is 16 residues long. Treatment defined: oral pan-JAK inhibitor, 5-10 mg twice daily. As part of sample collection, lesional scalp punch biopsies and peripheral blood were taken from alopecia areata patients. The data belong to a study of CD8+ T cells in alopecia areata. Broader study findings: TCR sharing across patients was less clear than in mice, possibly HLA-related.

Extracted RNA was reverse transcribed, and the resulting cDNA served as sequencing template. The repertoire was sequenced with immunoSEQ multiplex PCR; TCRdb's copy has only in-frame clones and lacks some. The sample consists of roughly 5,100 clones, 75% to 95% of them appearing once. The sequence came from a human donor with alopecia areata. The sample consisted of skin, taken at week 4, from a patient treated with tofacitinib. This chain joins TRBV6-1 and TRBJ1-5; D gene ambiguous. The CDR3 loop is CASSEFKGSGNQPQHF. The CDR3 DNA is TGTGCCAGCAGTGAATTTAAAGGTTCGGGCAATCAGCCCCAGCATTTT.